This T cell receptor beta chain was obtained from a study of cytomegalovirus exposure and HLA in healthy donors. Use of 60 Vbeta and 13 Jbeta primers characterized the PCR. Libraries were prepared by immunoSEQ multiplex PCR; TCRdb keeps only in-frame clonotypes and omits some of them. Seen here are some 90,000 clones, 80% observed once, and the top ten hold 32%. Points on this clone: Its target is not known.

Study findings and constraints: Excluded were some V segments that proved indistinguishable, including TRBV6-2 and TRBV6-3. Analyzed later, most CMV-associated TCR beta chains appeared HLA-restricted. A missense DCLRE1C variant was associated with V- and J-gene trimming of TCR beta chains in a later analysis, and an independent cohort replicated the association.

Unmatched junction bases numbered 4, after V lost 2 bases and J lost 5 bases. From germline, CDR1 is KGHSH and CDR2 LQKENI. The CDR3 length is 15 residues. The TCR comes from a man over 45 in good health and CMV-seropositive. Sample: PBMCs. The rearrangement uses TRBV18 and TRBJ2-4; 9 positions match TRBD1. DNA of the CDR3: TGTGCCAGCTCACCAACAGGGGGCGACCAAAACATTCAGTACTTC. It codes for CASSPTGGDQNIQYF. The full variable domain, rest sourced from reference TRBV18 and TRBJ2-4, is NAGVMQNPRHLVRRRGQEARLRCSPMKGHSHVYWYRQLPEEGLKFMVYLQKENIIDESGMPKERFSAEFPKEGPSILRIQQVVRGDSAAYFCASSPTGGDQNIQYFGAGTRLSVL.